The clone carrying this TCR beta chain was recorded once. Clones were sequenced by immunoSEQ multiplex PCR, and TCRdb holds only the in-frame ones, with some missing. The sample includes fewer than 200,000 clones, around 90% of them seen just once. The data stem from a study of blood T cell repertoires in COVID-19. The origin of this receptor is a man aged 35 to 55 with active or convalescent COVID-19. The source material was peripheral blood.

The CDR3 here is CASSFSSSGGEQFF. The CDR3 DNA is TGCGCCAGCAGCTTTTCGTCTAGCGGAGGGGAGCAGTTCTTC. The rearrangement uses TRBV5-1 and TRBJ2-1; 7 positions match TRBD2. Germline loops: CDR1 SGHRS, CDR2 YFSETQ. Germline trimming cut 2 bases from V and 10 bases from J; bases unmatched to any gene: 9. The length of the CDR3 is 14 residues.